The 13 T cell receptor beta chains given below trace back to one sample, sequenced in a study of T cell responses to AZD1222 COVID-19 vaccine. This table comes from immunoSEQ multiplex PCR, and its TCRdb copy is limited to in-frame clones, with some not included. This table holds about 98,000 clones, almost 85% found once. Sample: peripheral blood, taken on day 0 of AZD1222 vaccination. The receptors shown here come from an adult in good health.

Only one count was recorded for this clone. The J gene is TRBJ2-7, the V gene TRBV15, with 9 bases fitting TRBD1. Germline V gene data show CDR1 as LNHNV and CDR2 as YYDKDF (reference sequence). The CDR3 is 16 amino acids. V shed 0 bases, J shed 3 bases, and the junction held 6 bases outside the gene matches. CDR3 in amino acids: CATSRDRDRAVYEQYF. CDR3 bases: TGTGCCACCAGCAGAGATCGGGACAGGGCAGTCTACGAGCAGTACTTC. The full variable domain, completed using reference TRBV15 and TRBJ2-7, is DAMVIQNPRYQVTQFGKPVTLSCSQTLNHNVMYWYQQKSSQAPKLLFHYYDKDFNNEADTPDNFQSRRPNTSFCFLDIRSPGLGDTAMYLCATSRDRDRAVYEQYFGPGTRLTVT.

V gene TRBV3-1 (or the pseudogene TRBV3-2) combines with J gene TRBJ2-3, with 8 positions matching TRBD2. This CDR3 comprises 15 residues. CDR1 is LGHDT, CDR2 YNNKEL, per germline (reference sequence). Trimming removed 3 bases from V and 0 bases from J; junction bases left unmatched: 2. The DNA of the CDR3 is TGTGCCAGCAGCCAGGCTAGCGGGAGCACAGATACGCAGTATTTT. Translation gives CASSQASGSTDTQYF.

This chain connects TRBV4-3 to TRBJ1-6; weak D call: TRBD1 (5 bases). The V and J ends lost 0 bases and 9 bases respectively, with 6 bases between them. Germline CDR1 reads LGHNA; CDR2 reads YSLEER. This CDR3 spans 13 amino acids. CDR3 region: CASSQDGGSPLHF. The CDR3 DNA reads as TGCGCCAGCAGCCAAGACGGGGGTTCACCCCTCCACTTT.

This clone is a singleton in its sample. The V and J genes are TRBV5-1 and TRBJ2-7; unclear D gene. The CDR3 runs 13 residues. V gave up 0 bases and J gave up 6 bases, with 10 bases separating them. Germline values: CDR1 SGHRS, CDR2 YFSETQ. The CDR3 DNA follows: TGCGCCAGCAGCTTGGGTCCGTGGGGCGAGCAGTACGTC. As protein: CASSLGPWGEQYV.

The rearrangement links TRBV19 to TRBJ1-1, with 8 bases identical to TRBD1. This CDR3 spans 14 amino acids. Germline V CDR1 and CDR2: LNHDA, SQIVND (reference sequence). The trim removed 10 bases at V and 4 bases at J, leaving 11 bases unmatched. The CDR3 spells CATRDRHLGTEAFF. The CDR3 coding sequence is TGTGCCACCCGGGACAGGCACTTGGGCACTGAAGCTTTCTTT. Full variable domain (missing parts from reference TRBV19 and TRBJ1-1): DGGITQSPKYLFRKEGQNVTLSCEQNLNHDAMYWYRQDPGQGLRLIYYSQIVNDFQKGDIAEGYSVSREKKESFPLTVTSAQKNPTAFYLCATRDRHLGTEAFFGQGTRLTVV.

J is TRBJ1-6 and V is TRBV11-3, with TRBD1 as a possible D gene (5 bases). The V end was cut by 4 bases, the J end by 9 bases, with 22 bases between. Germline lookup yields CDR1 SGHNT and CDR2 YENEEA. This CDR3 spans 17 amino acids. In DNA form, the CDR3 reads TGTGCCAGCAGCTCGCGGACCGGGACGACGAGTCTTTCACCCCTCCACTTT. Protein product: CASSSRTGTTSLSPLHF. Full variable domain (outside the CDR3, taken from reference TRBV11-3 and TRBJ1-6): EAGVVQSPRYKIIEKKQPVAFWCNPISGHNTLYWYLQNLGQGPELLIRYENEEAVDDSQLPKDRFSAERLKGVDSTLKIQPAELGDSAVYLCASSSRTGTTSLSPLHFGNGTRLTVT.

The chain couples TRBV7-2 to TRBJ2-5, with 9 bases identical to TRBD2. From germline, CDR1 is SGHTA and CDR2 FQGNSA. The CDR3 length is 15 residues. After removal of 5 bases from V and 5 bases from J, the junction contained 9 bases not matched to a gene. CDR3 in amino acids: CASSRKAGGPETQYF. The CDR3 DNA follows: TGTGCCAGCAGCCGTAAGGCGGGAGGGCCGGAGACCCAGTACTTC.

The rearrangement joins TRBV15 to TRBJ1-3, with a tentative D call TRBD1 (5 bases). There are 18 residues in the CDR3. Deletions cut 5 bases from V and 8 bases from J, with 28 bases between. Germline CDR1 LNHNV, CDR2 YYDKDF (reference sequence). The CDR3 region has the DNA TGTGCCACCAGCGGGGAGCGGAGGCGTCTCCCGCAGGGTGACACCATATATTTT. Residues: CATSGERRRLPQGDTIYF.

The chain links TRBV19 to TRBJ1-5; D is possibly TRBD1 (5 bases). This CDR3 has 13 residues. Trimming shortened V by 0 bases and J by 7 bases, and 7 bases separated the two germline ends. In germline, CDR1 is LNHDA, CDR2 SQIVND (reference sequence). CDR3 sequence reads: CASSIEQGQPQHF. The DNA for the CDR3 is TGTGCCAGTAGTATAGAGCAGGGACAGCCCCAGCATTTT.

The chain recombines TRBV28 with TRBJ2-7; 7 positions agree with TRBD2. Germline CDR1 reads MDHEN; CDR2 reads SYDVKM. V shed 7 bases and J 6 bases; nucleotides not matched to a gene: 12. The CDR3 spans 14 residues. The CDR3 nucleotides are TGTGCCAGCATCGGGAGGACCTCTTGGGGCGAGCAGTACTTC. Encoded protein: CASIGRTSWGEQYF.

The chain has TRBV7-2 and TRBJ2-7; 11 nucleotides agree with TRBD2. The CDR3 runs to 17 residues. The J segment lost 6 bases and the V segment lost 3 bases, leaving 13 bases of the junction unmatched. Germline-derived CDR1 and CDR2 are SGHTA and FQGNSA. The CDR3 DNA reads TGTGCCAGCAGCTTCCTAGCGGGAGGTTCATCCCTCTCCGAGCAGTACTTC. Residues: CASSFLAGGSSLSEQYF.

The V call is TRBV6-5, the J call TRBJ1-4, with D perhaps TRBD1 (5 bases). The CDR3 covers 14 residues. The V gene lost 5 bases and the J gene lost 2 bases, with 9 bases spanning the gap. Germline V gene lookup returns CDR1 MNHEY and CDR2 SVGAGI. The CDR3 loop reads CASSPGTTNEKLFF. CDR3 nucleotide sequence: TGTGCCAGCAGTCCCGGGACTACTAATGAAAAACTGTTTTTT.

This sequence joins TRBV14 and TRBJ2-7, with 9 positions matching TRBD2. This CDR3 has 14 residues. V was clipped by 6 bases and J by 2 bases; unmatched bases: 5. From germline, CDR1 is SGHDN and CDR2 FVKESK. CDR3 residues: CASRAASGAYEQYF. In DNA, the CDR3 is TGTGCCAGCAGGGCCGCTAGCGGGGCCTACGAGCAGTACTTC.